The present T cell receptor (beta chain) was sequenced within a study of blood T cell repertoires in COVID-19. About the research overall: Samples taken during acute and convalescent COVID-19 were collected in the United States, Italy and Spain.

This CDR3 is 18 amino acids long. Germline values: CDR1 SGHRS, CDR2 YFSETQ. V lost 4 bases to trimming and J lost 1 base; unmatched junction nucleotides: 10. Per the authors' pipeline: Scientists estimated how many nucleated cells there were by amplifying reference gene primers. Sequencing used immunoSEQ multiplex PCR; TCRdb keeps in-frame clones, though not all of them. D and trimming were read from the DNA, whereas the V and J calls and clone size are those reported in that table. The profile covers some 150,000 clones, with over 75% appearing a single time and 0.95% to 1.5% taken by the ten largest.

The rearrangement uses TRBV5-1 and TRBJ2-1; 11 bases match TRBD2. The clonotype comes from a woman aged 30 to 39 with acute COVID-19. The sequenced sample consisted of PBMCs or T cells enriched from blood (not recorded which). CDR3 in DNA: TGCGCCAGCAGCCCTTTGACTAGCGGGGCAATATCCTACAATGAGCAGTTCTTC. It codes for CASSPLTSGAISYNEQFF.